This passage covers 18 T cell receptor beta chains from one sample sequenced in a study of T cell repertoires in cytomegalovirus infection. These receptors have no known antigen. TCRdb re-called the reads through MiXCR, storing one row per CDR3 protein. The table has some 500,000 distinct CDR3 sequences, over 35% seen once. Sequencing was performed on cultured PBMCs, taken from culture after CMV antigen stimulation. All receptors come from a human donor in good health (CMV status not recorded). Some clones in this sample may be carry-over from other donors' samples.

The chain links TRBV7-2 to TRBJ1-3; TRBD1 might be the D (6 bases). CDR1 is SGHTA, CDR2 FQGNSA, per germline. With 5 bases removed from V and 0 bases from J, the gap between germline ends came to 14 bases. This CDR3 contains 16 residues. The CDR3 DNA reads TGTGCCAGCAGCGCCCGACAGGCCCTCTCTGGAAACACCATATATTTT. Protein product: CASSARQALSGNTIYF.

This clonotype has more than one count but fewer than ten. This chain connects TRBV2 to TRBJ1-1; the D is unclear. Germline CDR1 and CDR2: SNHLY and FYNNEI. Trimming pared 1 base from V and 5 bases from J, leaving 8 bases between. This CDR3 contains 13 residues. The CDR3 sequence is CASSEGGETEAFF. The CDR3 DNA follows: TGTGCCAGCAGTGAAGGGGGAGAGACTGAAGCTTTCTTT. Variable domain in full (rest from reference TRBV2 and TRBJ1-1): EPEVTQTPSHQVTQMGQEVILRCVPISNHLYFYWYRQILGQKVEFLVSFYNNEISEKSEIFDDQFSVERPDGSNFTLKIRSTKLEDSAMYFCASSEGGETEAFFGQGTRLTVV.

The CDR3 DNA sequence: TGTGCCAGCAGCTTAGTGTACGAAGCTTTCTTT. Translation gives CASSLVYEAFF. The rearrangement links TRBV7-8 to TRBJ1-1; D is unclear. The CDR3 loop spans 11 amino acids. Germline-derived CDR1 and CDR2 are SGHVS and FQNEAQ. Trimming shortened V by 1 base and J by 8 bases, and 5 bases separated the two germline ends.

This clonotype was counted a few times. This chain joins TRBV6-1 and TRBJ1-4, with no clear D. With 5 bases removed from V and 8 bases from J, the gap between germline ends came to 6 bases. This CDR3 contains 11 residues. The germline V gene encodes CDR1 MNHNS and CDR2 SASEGT. In DNA form, the CDR3 reads TGTGCCAGCAGTCCCTCAGAAAAACTGTTTTTT. The encoded protein is CASSPSEKLFF.

This clonotype was observed once. The V and J genes are TRBV12-3 or TRBV12-4 and TRBJ2-5, with D perhaps matching TRBD1 (6 bases). The CDR3 consists of 14 residues. V was shortened by 3 bases and J by 4 bases, with 12 bases between the two germline ends. For the CDR3, the DNA is TGTGCCAGCAGTTTGGGGGCTAGTGGAGAGACCCAGTACTTC. This sequence encodes CASSLGASGETQYF.

V and J are TRBV6-5 and TRBJ2-1; D not resolved. Germline CDR1 and CDR2: MNHEY and SVGAGI. With 6 bases removed from V and 8 bases from J, the gap between germline ends came to 17 bases. The CDR3 runs 14 residues. The CDR3 nucleotides are TGTGCCAGCAGCCCCCCACGAGAGTTCCATGAGCAGTTCTTC. Its translation is CASSPPREFHEQFF.

This clonotype appeared a few times. The rearrangement uses TRBV6-6 and TRBJ2-7, with D perhaps matching TRBD1 or TRBD2 (5 bases each). The germline CDR1 and CDR2 sequences are MNHNY and SVGAGI (reference sequence). Between the trimmed V and J ends, which lost 8 bases and 5 bases, there was a span of 19 bases. This CDR3 is 14 amino acids long. The DNA for the CDR3 is TGTGCCAGCCTCCGGGACGGCCTCCGCAACGAGCAGTACTTC. This codes for CASLRDGLRNEQYF.

This clonotype was seen only a few times. The chain uses TRBV28 and TRBJ1-2, with D maybe TRBD1 (6 bases). CDR1 is MDHEN and CDR2 is SYDVKM in the germline V gene. The length of the CDR3 is 16 residues. V gave up 1 base and J gave up 4 bases, with 16 bases separating them. The CDR3: CASSLSGGGPGYGYTF. In DNA, the CDR3 is TGTGCCAGCAGTTTATCCGGTGGGGGGCCGGGCTATGGCTACACCTTC.

V is TRBV7-9 and J is TRBJ1-2; 10 nucleotides align to TRBD1. V dropped 4 bases and J dropped 3; count of bases not matched to a gene: 8. The CDR3 contains 16 residues. Looked up from germline, CDR1 is SEHNR and CDR2 is FQNEAQ (reference sequence). The CDR3 DNA sequence: TGTGCCAGCAGCTCATGGGACAGGGGCTTGGACTATGGCTACACCTTC. This sequence encodes CASSSWDRGLDYGYTF.

This clonotype was counted only a few times. The CDR3 DNA reads TGTGCCAGCAGGTTCACCCGGACTCAGGGGGGCTACACCTTC. It translates to CASRFTRTQGGYTF. The rearrangement joins TRBV2 to TRBJ1-2, with D possibly being TRBD1 (6 bases). Germline V CDR1 and CDR2: SNHLY, FYNNEI. There are 14 residues in the CDR3. Trimming left V 6 bases short and J 8 bases short, with 19 bases between.

V usage is TRBV11-2 and J usage is TRBJ2-3, with 11 bases fitting TRBD2. Looked up from germline, CDR1 is SGHAT and CDR2 is FQNNGV. Trimming removed 1 base from V and 5 bases from J; junction bases left unmatched: 5. The CDR3 length is 16 residues. CDR3 amino acids: CASSLGSSGGQDTQYF. The CDR3 DNA reads TGTGCCAGCAGCTTAGGTTCTAGCGGGGGGCAAGATACGCAGTATTTT.

The sample holds one count of this clonotype. The chain couples TRBV28 to TRBJ1-4, with 10 bases that match TRBD1. Germline V gives CDR1 MDHEN, CDR2 SYDVKM. The CDR3 consists of 17 residues. The junction had 7 bases not matched to a gene; V was cut back by 0 bases and J by 6 bases. CDR3 in DNA: TGTGCCAGCAGTTTATGGGGTGGACAGGGGGTGGATGAAAAACTGTTTTTT. Translated: CASSLWGGQGVDEKLFF.

This chain joins TRBV6-1 and TRBJ2-3; the match to TRBD2 covers 9 bases. Unmatched junction bases numbered 11, after V lost 8 bases and J lost 5 bases. Per germline, CDR1 MNHNS and CDR2 SASEGT. The CDR3 has 15 amino acids. CDR3 coding DNA: TGTGCCAGCGGCCGCGGGAGGGTTCACGAAGATACGCAGTATTTT. Its translation is CASGRGRVHEDTQYF.

V gene TRBV7-2 combines with J gene TRBJ2-3; unclear D gene. Germline loops: CDR1 SGHTA, CDR2 FQGNSA. Trimming shortened V by 4 bases and J by 4 bases, and 6 bases separated the two germline ends. The CDR3 spans 12 residues. CDR3 bases: TGTGCCAGCAGCTGGGTCCCAGATACGCAGTATTTT. The encoded protein is CASSWVPDTQYF.

This clonotype was detected only a few times. The chain is built from TRBV14 and TRBJ2-2; no reliable D call. Germline V lookup: CDR1 SGHDN, CDR2 FVKESK. Trimming stripped 7 bases from V and 0 bases from J, with 15 bases between. The CDR3 spans 16 residues. The CDR3 DNA is TGTGCCAGCATTTTCAGATGGGAAACGAACACCGGGGAGCTGTTTTTT. The encoded protein is CASIFRWETNTGELFF.

This sequence joins TRBV7-4 and TRBJ2-3; 8 bases are a match to TRBD2. The V gene's germline CDR1 is SGHVT and CDR2 SQSDAQ. The CDR3 is 18 amino acids. V lost 4 bases to trimming and J lost 4 bases; unmatched junction nucleotides: 16. CDR3 protein: CASSSWSEGTRGSDTQYF. The CDR3 DNA reads as TGTGCCAGCAGCTCTTGGTCGGAGGGGACTAGAGGTTCAGATACGCAGTATTTT.

This clonotype has a handful of counts. The chain has TRBV12-3 or TRBV12-4 and TRBJ2-1, with D unresolved. V shed 2 bases and J shed 5 bases, with 4 bases lying between them. The CDR3 has 12 residues. The CDR3 spells CASSLQDNEQFF. The CDR3 bases are TGTGCCAGCAGTTTACAGGACAATGAGCAGTTCTTC.

This clonotype was counted only a few times. The chain joins TRBV6-1 to TRBJ2-6; D remains unclear. This CDR3 is 14 amino acids long. V lost 0 bases and J lost 5, with 5 bases in between. Germline assignment: CDR1 MNHNS and CDR2 SASEGT. In DNA form, the CDR3 reads TGTGCCAGCAGTGAAGCGTCTTGGGCCAACGTCCTGACTTTC. It is translated as CASSEASWANVLTF.